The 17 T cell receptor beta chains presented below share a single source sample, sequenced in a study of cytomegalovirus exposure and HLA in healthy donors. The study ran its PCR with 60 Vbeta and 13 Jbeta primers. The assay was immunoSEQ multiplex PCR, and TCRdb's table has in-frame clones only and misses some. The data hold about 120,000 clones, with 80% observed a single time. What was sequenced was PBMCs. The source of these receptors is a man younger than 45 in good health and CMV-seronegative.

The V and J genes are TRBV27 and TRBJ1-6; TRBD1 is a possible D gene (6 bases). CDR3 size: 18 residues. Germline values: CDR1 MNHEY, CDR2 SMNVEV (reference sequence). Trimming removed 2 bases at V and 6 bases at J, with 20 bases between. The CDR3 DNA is TGTGCCAGCAGTTTAAGGTCTTTGGCGACAGGCCTTAATTCACCCCTCCACTTT. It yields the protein CASSLRSLATGLNSPLHF.

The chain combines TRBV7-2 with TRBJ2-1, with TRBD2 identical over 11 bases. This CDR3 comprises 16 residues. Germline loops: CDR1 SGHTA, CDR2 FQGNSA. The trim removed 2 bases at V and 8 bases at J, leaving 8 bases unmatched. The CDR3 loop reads CASSLQRTSGFYEQFF. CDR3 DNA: TGTGCCAGCAGCTTACAACGGACTAGCGGGTTCTATGAGCAGTTCTTC.

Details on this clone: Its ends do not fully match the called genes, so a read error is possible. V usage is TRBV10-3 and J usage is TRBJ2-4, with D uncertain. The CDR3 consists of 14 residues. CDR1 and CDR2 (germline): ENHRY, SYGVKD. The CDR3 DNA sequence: TGTGCCATCAGTAAGGAGTCCCAAAAAAGCATTCAGTACTTC. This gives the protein CAISKESQKSIQYF.

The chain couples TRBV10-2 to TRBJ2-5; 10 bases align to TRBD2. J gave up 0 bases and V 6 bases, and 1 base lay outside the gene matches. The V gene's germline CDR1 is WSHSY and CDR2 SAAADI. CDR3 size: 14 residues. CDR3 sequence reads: CASRTSGDQETQYF. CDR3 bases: TGCGCCAGCAGAACTAGCGGGGACCAAGAGACCCAGTACTTC.

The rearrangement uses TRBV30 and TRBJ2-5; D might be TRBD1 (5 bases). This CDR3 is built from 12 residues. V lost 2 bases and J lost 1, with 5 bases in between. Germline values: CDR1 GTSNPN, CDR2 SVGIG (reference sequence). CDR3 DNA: TGTGCCTGGAGTCAGGGCCAAGAGACCCAGTACTTC. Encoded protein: CAWSQGQETQYF. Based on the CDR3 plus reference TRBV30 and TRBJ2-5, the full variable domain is SQTIHQWPATLVQPVGSPLSLECTVEGTSNPNLYWYRQAAGRGLQLLFYSVGIGQISSEVPQNLSASRPQDRQFILSSKKLLLSDSGFYLCAWSQGQETQYFGPGTRLLVL.

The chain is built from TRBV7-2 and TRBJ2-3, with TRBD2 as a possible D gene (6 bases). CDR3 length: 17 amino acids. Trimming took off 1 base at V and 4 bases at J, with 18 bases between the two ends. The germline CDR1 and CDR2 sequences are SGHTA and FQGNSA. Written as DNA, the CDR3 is TGTGCCAGCAGCTTAGTCGGGACCCCTCAGCGGGCAGATACGCAGTATTTT. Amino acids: CASSLVGTPQRADTQYF. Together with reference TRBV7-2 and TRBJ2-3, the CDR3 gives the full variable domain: GAGVSQSPSNKVTEKGKDVELRCDPISGHTALYWYRQSLGQGLEFLIYFQGNSAPDKSGLPSDRFSAERTGGSVSTLTIQRTQQEDSAVYLCASSLVGTPQRADTQYFGPGTRLTVL.

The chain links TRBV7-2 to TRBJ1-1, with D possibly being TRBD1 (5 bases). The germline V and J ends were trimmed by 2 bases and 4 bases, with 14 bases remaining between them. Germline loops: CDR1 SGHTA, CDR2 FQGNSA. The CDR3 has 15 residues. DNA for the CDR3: TGTGCCAGCAGCTTATTTCAGGGTCGGTCCACTGAAGCTTTCTTT. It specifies CASSLFQGRSTEAFF.

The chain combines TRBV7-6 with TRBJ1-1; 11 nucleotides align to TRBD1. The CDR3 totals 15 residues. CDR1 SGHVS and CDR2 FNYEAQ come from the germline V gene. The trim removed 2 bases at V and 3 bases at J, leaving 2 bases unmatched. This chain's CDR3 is CASSLRGQGDTEAFF. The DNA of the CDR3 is TGTGCCAGCAGCTTACGGGGACAGGGGGACACTGAAGCTTTCTTT.

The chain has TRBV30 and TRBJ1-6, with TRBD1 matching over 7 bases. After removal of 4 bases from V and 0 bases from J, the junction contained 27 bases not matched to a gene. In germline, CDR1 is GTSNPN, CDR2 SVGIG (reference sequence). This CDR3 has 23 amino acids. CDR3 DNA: TGTGCCTGGATTAGAGTTAGGGACAGTGCGAATCAAAAACCGAGCTCCTATAATTCACCCCTCCACTTT. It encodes CAWIRVRDSANQKPSSYNSPLHF.

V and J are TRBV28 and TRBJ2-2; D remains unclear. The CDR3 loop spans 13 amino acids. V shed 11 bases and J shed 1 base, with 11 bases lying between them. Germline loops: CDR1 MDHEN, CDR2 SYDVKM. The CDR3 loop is CAARHLNTGELFF. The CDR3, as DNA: TGTGCCGCCAGACACTTGAACACCGGGGAGCTGTTTTTT.

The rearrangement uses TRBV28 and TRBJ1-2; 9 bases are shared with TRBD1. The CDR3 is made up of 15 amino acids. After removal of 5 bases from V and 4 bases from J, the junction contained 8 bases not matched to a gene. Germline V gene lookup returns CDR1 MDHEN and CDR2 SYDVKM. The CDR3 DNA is TGTGCCAGCAGTCCCGCCCTGGACAGGGGCTATGGCTACACCTTC. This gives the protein CASSPALDRGYGYTF.

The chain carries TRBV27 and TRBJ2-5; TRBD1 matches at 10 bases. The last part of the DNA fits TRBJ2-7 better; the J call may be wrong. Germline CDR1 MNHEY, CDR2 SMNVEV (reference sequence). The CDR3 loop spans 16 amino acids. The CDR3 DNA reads TGTGCCAGCAGTTCCGATTCCGGGACAGGGGTCCACGAGCAGTACTTC. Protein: CASSSDSGTGVHEQYF.

As DNA, the CDR3 is TGTGCCAGCAGTGACAGGGGTCGTAATTCACCCCTCCACTTT. Translating gives CASSDRGRNSPLHF. The rearrangement uses TRBV6-5 and TRBJ1-6, with 8 positions matching TRBD1. The germline V gene has CDR1 MNHEY and CDR2 SVGAGI. The CDR3 runs 14 residues. Germline trimming cut 5 bases from V and 6 bases from J; bases unmatched to any gene: 3.

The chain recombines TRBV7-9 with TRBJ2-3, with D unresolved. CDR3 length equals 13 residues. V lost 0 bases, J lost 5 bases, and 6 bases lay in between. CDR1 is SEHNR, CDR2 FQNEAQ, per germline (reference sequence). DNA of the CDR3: TGTGCCAGCAGCTTAGCAACAGAAGATACGCAGTATTTT. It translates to CASSLATEDTQYF.

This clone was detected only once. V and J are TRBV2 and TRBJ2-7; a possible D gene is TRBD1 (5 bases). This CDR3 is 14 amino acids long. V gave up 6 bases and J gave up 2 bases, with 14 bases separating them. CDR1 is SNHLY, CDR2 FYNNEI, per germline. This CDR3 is CASSRTGLPYEQYF. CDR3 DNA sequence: TGTGCCAGCAGCCGTACAGGCCTTCCCTACGAGCAGTACTTC.

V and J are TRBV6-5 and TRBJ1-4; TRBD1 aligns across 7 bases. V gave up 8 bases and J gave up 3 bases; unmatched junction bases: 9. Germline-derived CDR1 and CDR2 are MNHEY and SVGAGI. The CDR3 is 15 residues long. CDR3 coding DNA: TGTGCCAGCCAATTTGGACAGGAGCCTAATGAAAAACTGTTTTTT. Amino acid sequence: CASQFGQEPNEKLFF.

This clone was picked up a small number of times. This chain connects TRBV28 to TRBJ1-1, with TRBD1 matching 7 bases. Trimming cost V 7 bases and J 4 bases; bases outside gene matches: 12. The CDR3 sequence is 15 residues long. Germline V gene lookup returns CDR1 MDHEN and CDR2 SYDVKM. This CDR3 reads CASTEDRSVLTEAFF. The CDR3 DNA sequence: TGTGCCAGCACTGAGGACAGGTCAGTGCTCACTGAAGCTTTCTTT.